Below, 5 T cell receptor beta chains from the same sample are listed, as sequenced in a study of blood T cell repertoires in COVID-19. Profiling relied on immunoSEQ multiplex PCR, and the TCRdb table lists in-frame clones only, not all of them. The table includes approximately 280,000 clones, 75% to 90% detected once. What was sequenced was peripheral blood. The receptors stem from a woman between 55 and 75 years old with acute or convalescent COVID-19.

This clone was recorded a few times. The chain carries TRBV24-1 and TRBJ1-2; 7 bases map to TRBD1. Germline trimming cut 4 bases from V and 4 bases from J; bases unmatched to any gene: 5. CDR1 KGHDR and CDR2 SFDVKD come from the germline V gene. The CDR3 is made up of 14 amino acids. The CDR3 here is CATSETTGLYGYTF. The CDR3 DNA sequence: TGTGCCACCAGTGAGACGACAGGGCTCTATGGCTACACCTTC.

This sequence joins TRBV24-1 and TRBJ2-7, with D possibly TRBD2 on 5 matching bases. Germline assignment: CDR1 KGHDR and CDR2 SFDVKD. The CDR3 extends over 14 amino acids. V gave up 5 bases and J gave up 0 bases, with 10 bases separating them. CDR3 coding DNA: TGTGCCACCAGTGGACGAGGGCTCTCCTACGAGCAGTACTTC. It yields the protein CATSGRGLSYEQYF.

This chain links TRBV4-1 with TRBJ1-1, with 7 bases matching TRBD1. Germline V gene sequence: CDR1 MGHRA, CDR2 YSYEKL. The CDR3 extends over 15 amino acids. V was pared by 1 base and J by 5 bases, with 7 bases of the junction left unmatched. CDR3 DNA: TGCGCCAGCAGCCAAGCTCACAGGGGCAGGACTGAAGCTTTCTTT. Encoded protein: CASSQAHRGRTEAFF.

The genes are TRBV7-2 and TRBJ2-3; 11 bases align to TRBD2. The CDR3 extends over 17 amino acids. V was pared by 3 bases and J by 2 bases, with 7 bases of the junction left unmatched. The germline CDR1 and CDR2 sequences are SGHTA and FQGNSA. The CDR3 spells CASSFDGTSGYTDTQYF. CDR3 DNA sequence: TGTGCCAGCAGCTTCGACGGGACTAGCGGTTACACAGATACGCAGTATTTT.

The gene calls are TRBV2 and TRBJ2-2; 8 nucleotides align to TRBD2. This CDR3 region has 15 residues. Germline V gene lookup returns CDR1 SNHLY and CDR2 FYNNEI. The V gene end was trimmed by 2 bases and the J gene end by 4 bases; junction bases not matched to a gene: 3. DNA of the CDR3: TGTGCCAGCAGTGAAAGCGGGGGTGGCACCGGGGAGCTGTTTTTT. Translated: CASSESGGGTGELFF.